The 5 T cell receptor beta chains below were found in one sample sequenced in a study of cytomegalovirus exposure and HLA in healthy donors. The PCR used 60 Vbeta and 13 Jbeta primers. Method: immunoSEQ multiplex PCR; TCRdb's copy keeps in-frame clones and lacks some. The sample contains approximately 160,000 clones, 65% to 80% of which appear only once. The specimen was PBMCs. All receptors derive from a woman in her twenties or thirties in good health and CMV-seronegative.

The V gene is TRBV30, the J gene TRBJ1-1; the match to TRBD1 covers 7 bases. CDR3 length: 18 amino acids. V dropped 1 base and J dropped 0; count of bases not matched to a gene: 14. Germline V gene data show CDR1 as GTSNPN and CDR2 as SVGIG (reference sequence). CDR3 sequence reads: CAWSGRITGDFMNTEAFF. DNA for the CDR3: TGTGCCTGGAGTGGACGTATAACAGGGGACTTCATGAACACTGAAGCTTTCTTT.

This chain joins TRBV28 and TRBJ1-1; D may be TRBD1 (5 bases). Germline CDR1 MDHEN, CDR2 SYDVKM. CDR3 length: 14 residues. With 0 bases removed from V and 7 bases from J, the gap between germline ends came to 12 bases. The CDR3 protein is CASSLWDTPGEAFF. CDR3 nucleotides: TGTGCCAGCAGTTTATGGGACACGCCGGGTGAAGCTTTCTTT.

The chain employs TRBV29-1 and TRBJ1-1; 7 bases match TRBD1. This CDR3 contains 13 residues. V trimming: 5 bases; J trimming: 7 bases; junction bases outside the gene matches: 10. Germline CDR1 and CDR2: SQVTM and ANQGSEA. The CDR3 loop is CSVMGRGLSEAFF. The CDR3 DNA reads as TGCAGCGTTATGGGTAGGGGGCTTAGTGAAGCTTTCTTT.

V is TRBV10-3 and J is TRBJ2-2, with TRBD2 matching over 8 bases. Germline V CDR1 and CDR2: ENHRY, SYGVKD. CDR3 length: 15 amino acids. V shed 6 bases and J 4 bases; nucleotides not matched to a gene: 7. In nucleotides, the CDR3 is TGTGCCATCAGCGGGGGACTAGGTGGCACCGGGGAGCTGTTTTTT. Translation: CAISGGLGGTGELFF.

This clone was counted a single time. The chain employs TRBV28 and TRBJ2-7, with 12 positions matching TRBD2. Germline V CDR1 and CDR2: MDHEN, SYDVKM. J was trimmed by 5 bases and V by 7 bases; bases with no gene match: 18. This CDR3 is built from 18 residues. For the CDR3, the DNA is TGTGCCAGCACCCTCTCCCGACTAGCGGGAGTGTATAATCACGAGCAGTACTTC. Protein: CASTLSRLAGVYNHEQYF.